The present entry profiles one T cell receptor beta chain with its context. Antigen: not known. This sample stems from a study of OX40 agonist ivuxolimab in advanced cancers. Study overall: A diagnosis of hepatocellular carcinoma, melanoma, renal cell or head and neck cancer was present in dose-escalation patients. It was permissible to have had prior anti-PD-1, anti-PD-L1 or anti-CTLA-4 therapy, and less than 45% had some.

This CDR3 is built from 16 residues. After removal of 4 bases from V and 0 bases from J, the junction contained 8 bases not matched to a gene. CDR1 is ENHRY, CDR2 SYGVKD, per germline. TCRdb's table, derived via immunoSEQ multiplex PCR, lists solely in-frame clones and lacks some. The repertoire holds tens of thousands of clones, with 85% to 90% as singletons. Study results and caveats: Normalized T-cell clonal expansion was also low in some nonresponders.

This sequence originates from an adult with an advanced solid tumor such as melanoma, head and neck, liver or kidney cancer. The sample in question was CD4+ or CD8+ T cells sorted from blood, obtained in a trial of the OX40 agonist ivuxolimab. This chain joins TRBV10-3 and TRBJ2-7, with TRBD1 identical over 8 bases. For the CDR3, the DNA is TGTGCCATCAGTGCGGGGACAGGACAGAGCTCCTACGAGCAGTACTTC. Protein: CAISAGTGQSSYEQYF.